This T cell receptor beta chain was recovered during a study of blood T cell repertoires in COVID-19. Turning to the study itself: COVID-19 samples, acute and convalescent, were from the United States, Italy and Spain. From T cells, B-cell-depleted T cells, or PBMCs came the material, which was cDNA or gDNA.

Methods used by the authors: The assay estimated nucleated cells by amplifying reference gene primers. Profiling relied on immunoSEQ multiplex PCR, and the TCRdb table lists in-frame clones only, not all of them. The V and J calls and clone size come from that table; D and trimming were worked out from the DNA. The sample lists about 300,000 clones, 88% seen once, with just under 7% in the top ten. This clone was seen a single time. The CDR3 has 14 residues. Looked up from germline, CDR1 is SNHLY and CDR2 is FYNNEI. J lost 1 base, V lost 6 bases, and 6 bases had no gene match. Sequenced: peripheral blood. The origin of this receptor is a woman aged 25 to 39 who had recovered from COVID-19. This chain connects TRBV2 to TRBJ2-7, with 7 nucleotides matching TRBD2. The CDR3 reads CASRGGTESYEQYF. In DNA form, the CDR3 reads TGTGCCAGCAGGGGGGGGACGGAGTCCTACGAGCAGTACTTC.